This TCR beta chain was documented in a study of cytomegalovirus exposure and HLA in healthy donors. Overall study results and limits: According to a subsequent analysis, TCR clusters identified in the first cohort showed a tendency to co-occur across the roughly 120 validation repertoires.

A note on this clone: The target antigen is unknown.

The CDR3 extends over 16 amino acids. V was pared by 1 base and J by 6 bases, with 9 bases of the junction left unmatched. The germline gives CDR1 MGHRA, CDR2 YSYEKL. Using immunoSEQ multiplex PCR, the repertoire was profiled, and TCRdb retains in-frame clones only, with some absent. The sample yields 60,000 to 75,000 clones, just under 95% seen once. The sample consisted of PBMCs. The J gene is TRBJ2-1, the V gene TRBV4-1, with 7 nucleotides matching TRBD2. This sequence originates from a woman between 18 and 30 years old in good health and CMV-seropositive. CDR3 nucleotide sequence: TGCGCCAGCAGCCAAGTCCCCGGGAGGTCAAGCAATGAGCAGTTCTTC. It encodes CASSQVPGRSSNEQFF.